This T cell receptor beta chain was sequenced in a study of T cell responses to AZD1222 COVID-19 vaccine. Broader study findings: The number of AZD1222 recipients seropositive at baseline was only 5 to 7.

This clone was seen only once. Its antigen is unidentified. Data came from immunoSEQ multiplex PCR; TCRdb stores just in-frame clones and leaves some out. Of around 130,000 clones in the sample, around 86% are singletons; the top ten hold under 3%. The origin of this receptor is an adult who received the AZD1222 COVID-19 vaccine. Source: peripheral blood, taken 28 days after the second AZD1222 dose.

The CDR3 DNA is TGCAGTGCTCCCGACCACAATGAGCAGTTCTTC. Residues: CSAPDHNEQFF. The V gene is TRBV20-1, the J gene TRBJ2-1; no firm D call. The CDR3 contains 11 residues. The V and J ends lost 5 bases and 5 bases respectively, with 7 bases between them. Germline V gene sequence: CDR1 DFQATT, CDR2 SNEGSKA (reference sequence).